This note documents a single TCR beta chain sequence. CDR1 and CDR2 (germline): MDHEN, SYDVKM. The length of the CDR3 is 15 residues. J lost 4 bases, V lost 4 bases, and 7 bases had no gene match. This specimen comes from a study of T cell responses to AZD1222 COVID-19 vaccine. Only in-frame clones appear in the TCRdb table, and some are missing; sequencing was by immunoSEQ multiplex PCR. The data hold about 150,000 clones, with over 90% observed a single time. V usage is TRBV28 and J usage is TRBJ2-1; TRBD2 matches at 7 bases. The sequencing here drew on peripheral blood, taken 28 days after the second AZD1222 dose. This receptor was taken from an adult who received the AZD1222 COVID-19 vaccine. The CDR3 is CASSSRGRGYNEQFF. The CDR3 DNA sequence: TGTGCCAGCAGTTCCCGAGGGCGGGGGTACAATGAGCAGTTCTTC.